The 20 T cell receptor beta chains given below trace back to one sample, sequenced in a study of shared clonotypes between healthy human individuals. Only in-frame clones appear in the TCRdb table, and some are missing; sequencing was by immunoSEQ multiplex PCR. The sample carries around 600,000 clones, roughly 95% recorded once. Positively selected for CCR7, the CD45RO-negative cells used as naive CD8 cells excluded terminally differentiated effector memory CD45RA+ cells. The sample comprised naive CD8+ T cells sorted from blood. These receptors were collected from a woman aged 30 to 39 in good health.

This sequence joins TRBV28 and TRBJ2-3; D ambiguous. The germline V gene has CDR1 MDHEN and CDR2 SYDVKM. The CDR3 has 14 residues. Trimming stripped 3 bases from V and 2 bases from J, with 9 bases between. CDR3 sequence: CASSFSPSTDTQYF. CDR3 bases: TGTGCCAGCAGTTTTTCTCCATCCACAGATACGCAGTATTTT. The variable domain in full, completed from reference TRBV28 and TRBJ2-3, reads DVKVTQSSRYLVKRTGEKVFLECVQDMDHENMFWYRQDPGLGLRLIYFSYDVKMKEKGDIPEGYSVSREKKERFSLILESASTNQTSMYLCASSFSPSTDTQYFGPGTRLTVL.

The chain links TRBV11-2 to TRBJ1-1, with D possibly matching TRBD1 (5 bases). V was shortened by 6 bases and J by 7 bases, with 15 bases between the two germline ends. The CDR3 sequence is 13 residues long. CDR1 SGHAT and CDR2 FQNNGV come from the germline V gene. CDR3 nucleotide sequence: TGTGCCAGCAGACTATTGGGGCAGGGTGAAGCTTTCTTT. Residues: CASRLLGQGEAFF.

The J gene is TRBJ1-4, the V gene TRBV2; 11 bases line up with TRBD1. Trimming cost V 7 bases and J 7 bases; bases outside gene matches: 11. Germline V gene sequence: CDR1 SNHLY, CDR2 FYNNEI. The CDR3 is made up of 16 amino acids. The CDR3 loop is CASTTPEGQGVEKLFF. The CDR3 DNA is TGTGCCAGCACTACACCTGAGGGACAGGGGGTTGAAAAACTGTTTTTT.

This clone occurred once. The chain combines TRBV4-1 with TRBJ2-2; D is perhaps TRBD1 (7 bases). The ends were cut back, 0 bases at V and 5 bases at J, with 13 bases in the middle. The CDR3 consists of 16 residues. Germline CDR1 is MGHRA and CDR2 is YSYEKL. CDR3 nucleotide sequence: TGCGCCAGCAGCCAAGACCACAGGGGAGGAACCGGGGAGCTGTTTTTT. This encodes CASSQDHRGGTGELFF.

J is TRBJ1-5 and V is TRBV27, with TRBD1 identical over 8 bases. Looked up from germline, CDR1 is MNHEY and CDR2 is SMNVEV (reference sequence). The CDR3 runs 12 residues. With 5 bases clipped from V and 7 bases from J, the junction kept 1 base outside the gene matches. The CDR3 DNA sequence: TGTGCCAGCAGTAACAGGGGGCAGCCCCAGCATTTT. It codes for CASSNRGQPQHF.

The J gene is TRBJ2-3, the V gene TRBV29-1; D gene unclear. CDR1 is SQVTM and CDR2 is ANQGSEA in the germline V gene. V was trimmed by 8 bases and J by 2 bases, leaving 14 bases between them. The CDR3 runs 13 residues. The CDR3 loop reads CSPSVPNTDTQYF. CDR3 DNA sequence: TGCAGCCCCTCGGTCCCAAACACAGATACGCAGTATTTT.

The chain joins TRBV5-6 to TRBJ2-7; possible D gene TRBD2, 5 bases. V shed 2 bases and J shed 3 bases, with 12 bases lying between them. Germline V CDR1 and CDR2: SGHDT, YYEEEE. The CDR3 has 14 amino acids. In DNA form, the CDR3 reads TGTGCCAGCAGCTTAGGAGAGCGGCTCTACGAGCAGTACTTC. Protein sequence: CASSLGERLYEQYF. The whole variable domain, filled in from reference TRBV5-6 and TRBJ2-7, reads DAGVTQSPTHLIKTRGQQVTLRCSPKSGHDTVSWYQQALGQGPQFIFQYYEEEERQRGNFPDRFSGHQFPNYSSELNVNALLLGDSALYLCASSLGERLYEQYFGPGTRLTVT.

The chain couples TRBV2 to TRBJ2-1; D uncertain. The V gene's germline CDR1 is SNHLY and CDR2 FYNNEI. Trimming shortened V by 1 base and J by 8 bases, and 18 bases separated the two germline ends. This CDR3 is 16 amino acids long. CDR3 sequence (DNA): TGTGCCAGCAGTGAAGTTGTTCAGGTTGAACGGGATGAGCAGTTCTTC. Amino acids: CASSEVVQVERDEQFF.

The genes are TRBV2 and TRBJ2-5, with TRBD2 as a possible D gene (5 bases). Near its end, the DNA agrees better with TRBJ2-7, so the J call may be wrong. The CDR3 contains 15 residues. The germline V gene encodes CDR1 SNHLY and CDR2 FYNNEI. The CDR3: CASSTTGVASYEQYF. The CDR3 region has the DNA TGTGCCAGCAGTACGACCGGGGTAGCTTCGTACGAGCAGTACTTC.

The chain recombines TRBV11-2 with TRBJ2-3, with 9 nucleotides matching TRBD2. The germline CDR1 and CDR2 sequences are SGHAT and FQNNGV. The CDR3 runs 15 residues. After removal of 6 bases from V and 3 bases from J, the junction contained 7 bases not matched to a gene. CDR3 residues: CASRSAGGGTDTQYF. Written as DNA, the CDR3 is TGTGCCAGCAGGTCGGCGGGAGGGGGTACAGATACGCAGTATTTT.

The chain joins TRBV14 to TRBJ2-3, with D uncertain. The V end lost 4 bases, the J end lost 3 bases, and 8 bases lay between the germline ends. The CDR3 extends over 13 amino acids. Germline loops: CDR1 SGHDN, CDR2 FVKESK. CDR3 sequence: CASSPTATDTQYF. The CDR3 nucleotides read TGTGCCAGCAGCCCAACCGCGACAGATACGCAGTATTTT. Using reference TRBV14 and TRBJ2-3 for the parts outside the CDR3, the full variable domain is EAGVTQFPSHSVIEKGQTVTLRCDPISGHDNLYWYRRVMGKEIKFLLHFVKESKQDESGMPNNRFLAERTGGTYSTLKVQPAELEDSGVYFCASSPTATDTQYFGPGTRLTVL.

CDR3 DNA: TGTGCCACCCGGGACGAATCCTACAATGAGCAGTTCTTC. This encodes CATRDESYNEQFF. The chain employs TRBV28 and TRBJ2-1; D is tentatively TRBD1 or TRBD2 (5 bases each). Trimming stripped 10 bases from V and 1 base from J, with 11 bases between. The CDR3 extends over 13 amino acids. Germline CDR1 MDHEN, CDR2 SYDVKM.

V is TRBV4-1 and J is TRBJ1-1; 9 bases are a match to TRBD1. The germline gives CDR1 MGHRA, CDR2 YSYEKL. The junction had 3 bases not matched to a gene; V was cut back by 5 bases and J by 5 bases. The CDR3 is 13 residues long. The CDR3 spells CASSYRGRTEAFF. DNA for the CDR3: TGCGCCAGCAGCTACAGGGGGCGGACTGAAGCTTTCTTT.

V and J are TRBV7-9 and TRBJ1-5; a possible D gene is TRBD1 (6 bases). V lost 3 bases and J 5 bases, leaving 14 bases between the germline ends. CDR3 size: 15 residues. CDR1 is SEHNR, CDR2 FQNEAQ, per germline (reference sequence). The CDR3 region is CASSFSDDRHQPQHF. The DNA of the CDR3 is TGTGCCAGCAGCTTCTCGGACGACAGGCATCAGCCCCAGCATTTT.

V usage is TRBV29-1 and J usage is TRBJ1-1; no firm D call. The V end lost 8 bases, the J end lost 5 bases, and 18 bases lay between the germline ends. The CDR3 is made up of 13 amino acids. Germline CDR1 is SQVTM and CDR2 is ANQGSEA. CDR3 sequence: CSLGLGMGTEAFF. For the CDR3, the DNA is TGCAGCCTCGGATTGGGTATGGGGACTGAAGCTTTCTTT.

The rearrangement uses TRBV14 and TRBJ2-3; a weak D match, TRBD2 (8 bases). Germline lookup yields CDR1 SGHDN and CDR2 FVKESK. Trimming stripped 2 bases from V and 1 base from J, with 25 bases between. The CDR3 extends over 20 amino acids. The CDR3 DNA is TGTGCCAGCAGCCAACAGGGGGTCGTCGCGGGAGGAATAGGCACAGATACGCAGTATTTT. Residues: CASSQQGVVAGGIGTDTQYF.

V gene TRBV11-2 combines with J gene TRBJ2-7; D remains unclear. The V and J ends lost 3 bases and 2 bases respectively, with 8 bases between them. Germline V gives CDR1 SGHAT, CDR2 FQNNGV. CDR3 length: 13 residues. The CDR3 loop is CASSFTEAYEQYF. The CDR3 DNA reads TGTGCCAGCAGCTTTACAGAAGCCTACGAGCAGTACTTC.

The chain has TRBV21-1 and TRBJ2-7; the DNA was not used to check the table's D call, TRBD2. TRBV21-1 constitutes a pseudogene. The CDR3 extends over 16 amino acids. The CDR3 protein is CASSKVLIRLTYEQYF. The CDR3 DNA reads as TGTGCCAGCAGCAAAGTACTCATCCGCCTCACCTACGAGCAGTACTTC.

In its sample, this clone was seen once. This chain links TRBV28 with TRBJ2-1; D possibly uses TRBD1 or TRBD2 (5 bases each). CDR3 length: 17 amino acids. Germline CDR1 and CDR2: MDHEN and SYDVKM. The V gene lost 7 bases and the J gene lost 7 bases, with 26 bases spanning the gap. The CDR3 coding sequence is TGTGCCAGCATCAAAAGTATTTGGGGGAAAACCGGGAATGAGCAGTTCTTC. It specifies CASIKSIWGKTGNEQFF.

This chain uses TRBV19 with TRBJ1-1; TRBD1 might be the D (5 bases). The germline CDR1 and CDR2 sequences are LNHDA and SQIVND (reference sequence). CDR3 length: 14 residues. V was clipped by 6 bases and J by 6 bases, with 17 bases between them. The CDR3 here is CASSDVGRRPEAFF. The CDR3 DNA follows: TGTGCCAGTAGCGATGTGGGGCGCCGCCCTGAAGCTTTCTTT.